This T cell receptor beta chain comes out of a study of T cell changes during pregnancy in multiple sclerosis. Profiled with immunoSEQ multiplex PCR; TCRdb holds only in-frame clones, not every one. Of about 75,000 clones in the sample, just over 90% were seen once. The CDR3 spans 17 residues. The V segment lost 4 bases and the J segment 1 base; nucleotides outside the gene matches: 3. Looked up from germline, CDR1 is SNHLY and CDR2 is FYNNEI. This rearrangement joins TRBV2 to TRBJ2-5; TRBD2 agrees at 16 bases. The TCR originated in a female donor with multiple sclerosis, enrolled in a pregnancy study. Sample: CD4+ T cells from peripheral blood mononuclear cells, taken before pregnancy. The CDR3 loop reads CASSAGTSGGVQETQYF. CDR3 nucleotides: TGTGCCAGCAGTGCGGGGACTAGCGGGGGGGTCCAAGAGACCCAGTACTTC.